Presented here are 2 T cell receptor beta chains from one specimen sequenced in a study of blood T cells in healthy people across ages. It was with a sample-barcoded 5' primer and a J-beta primer mix that a second PCR of about 6 to 12 cycles was run. Via MiXCR, TCRdb re-called the 5' RACE reads, giving one row per CDR3 protein. The repertoire holds 700,000 to 950,000 distinct CDR3 sequences, with 58% as singletons. Sequenced input: blood. The receptors originated from a man aged 25-40 years in good health.

The chain couples TRBV4-1 to TRBJ2-5, with 8 bases that match TRBD2. This CDR3 has 17 residues. V was clipped by 3 bases and J by 4 bases; unmatched bases: 13. Germline CDR1 is MGHRA and CDR2 is YSYEKL. Written as DNA, the CDR3 is TGCGCCAGCAGCCAGGGAGACTTTAGCGGGGTCGGAGAGACCCAGTACTTC. This translates into CASSQGDFSGVGETQYF.

In DNA form, the CDR3 reads TGCAGTGCCCCCGGAACAGGCCTTTTGGGCGGGGAGCTGTTTTTT. Residues: CSAPGTGLLGGELFF. The chain carries TRBV20-1 and TRBJ2-2, with D tentatively TRBD1 (5 bases). Germline V gene data show CDR1 as DFQATT and CDR2 as SNEGSKA (reference sequence). There are 15 residues in the CDR3. The ends were cut back, 6 bases at V and 7 bases at J, with 21 bases in the middle.